The rows below give T cell receptor beta chains drawn from one sample of a study of shared clonotypes between healthy human individuals. Here immunoSEQ multiplex PCR was the method, and the copy in TCRdb shows in-frame clones only, minus some. The sample shows about 2.4 million clones, around 90% of them seen only once. Sequencing used naive CD4+ T cells sorted from blood. These receptors came from a man aged 18 to 29 in good health. Both conserved end residues are part of each CDR3. Each record gives: J gene, clone size, D gene, V gene, CDR3 protein, CDR3 DNA. D genes are given only for firm matches. Not every row has a clone size; where given, it reads once, few, many or a size class.

TRBJ1-3,NA,NA,TRBV7-2,CASSQQGGGNTIYF,TGTGCCAGCAGCCAACAGGGAGGTGGAAACACCATATATTTT
TRBJ2-1,NA,TRBD2,TRBV5-4,CASSAPGLYNEQFF,TGTGCCAGCAGCGCCCCGGGACTATACAATGAGCAGTTCTTC
TRBJ2-2,NA,NA,TRBV7-2,CASGVFVNTGELFF,TGTGCCAGCGGTGTATTTGTGAACACCGGGGAGCTGTTTTTT
TRBJ2-1,NA,TRBD2,TRBV9,CASSVGAGDVYNEQFF,TGTGCCAGCAGCGTAGGGGCGGGAGATGTTTACAATGAGCAGTTCTTC
TRBJ2-3,NA,NA,TRBV7-9,CASSLGPTTDTQYF,TGTGCCAGCAGTTTAGGTCCCACCACAGATACGCAGTATTTT
TRBJ1-5,NA,TRBD1,TRBV11-3,CASSLDPTKGTGAYNQPQHF,TGTGCCAGCAGCTTAGACCCTACTAAAGGGACAGGGGCTTACAATCAGCCCCAGCATTTT
TRBJ2-1,NA,TRBD2,TRBV9,CASSGSGSSYNEQFF,TGTGCCAGCAGCGGTAGCGGGAGCTCCTACAATGAGCAGTTCTTC
TRBJ2-3,once,NA,TRBV5-1,CASSLDSDTDTQYF,TGCGCCAGCAGCTTAGACAGCGACACAGATACGCAGTATTTT
TRBJ1-1,few,NA,TRBV6-1,CASSRAQGNTEAFF,TGTGCCAGCAGCCGGGCCCAGGGGAACACTGAAGCTTTCTTT
TRBJ1-2,NA,NA,TRBV4-3,CASSQDTGPNYGYTF,TGCGCCAGCAGCCAAGATACAGGGCCTAACTATGGCTACACCTTC
TRBJ1-2,NA,NA,TRBV6-1,CASSEAGTSHYGYTF,TGTGCCAGCAGTGAAGCGGGGACAAGCCACTATGGCTACACCTTC
TRBJ2-3,NA,NA,TRBV29-1,CSVEKPPPADTQYF,TGCAGCGTTGAAAAACCCCCACCGGCCGATACGCAGTATTTT
TRBJ2-1,NA,NA,TRBV29-1,CSVEWGREQFF,TGCAGCGTTGAATGGGGACGGGAGCAGTTCTTC
TRBJ1-1,NA,NA,TRBV15,CATSRDRGPEAFF,TGTGCCACCAGCAGAGATCGGGGCCCTGAAGCTTTCTTT
TRBJ2-7,NA,TRBD2,TRBV11-2,CASSFGLAGGYEQYF,TGTGCCAGCAGCTTTGGTCTAGCGGGAGGGTACGAGCAGTACTTC
TRBJ2-2,NA,TRBD2,TRBV7-2,CASSFGVAGASTGELFF,TGTGCCAGCAGCTTCGGGGTAGCGGGAGCCTCCACCGGGGAGCTGTTTTTT